The clone carrying this T cell receptor (beta chain) occurred a few times. TCRbeta library construction was performed incorporating unique molecular identifiers. MiXCR, applied by TCRdb to the PCR reads, yields one record per CDR3 protein. The repertoire holds about 980,000 distinct CDR3 sequences, with about 30% as singletons. This sample was taken from a study of T-cell reconstitution after alpha-beta-depleted transplantation in children. This CDR3 has 15 residues. Trimming shortened V by 6 bases and J by 6 bases, and 17 bases separated the two germline ends. The source of this sequence is a boy younger than two who had a stem cell transplant for SCID, so the T cells may come from the graft donor. The sample in question was PBMCs, mostly from graft donor cells, obtained 360 days after TCRalphabeta/CD19-depleted stem cell transplant. The chain links TRBV12-3 or TRBV12-4 to TRBJ2-2; a possible D gene is TRBD1 (6 bases). The CDR3 nucleotides read TGTGCCAGCAGCACGACAGGATTTGCCGCCGGGGAGCTGTTTTTT. It specifies CASSTTGFAAGELFF.